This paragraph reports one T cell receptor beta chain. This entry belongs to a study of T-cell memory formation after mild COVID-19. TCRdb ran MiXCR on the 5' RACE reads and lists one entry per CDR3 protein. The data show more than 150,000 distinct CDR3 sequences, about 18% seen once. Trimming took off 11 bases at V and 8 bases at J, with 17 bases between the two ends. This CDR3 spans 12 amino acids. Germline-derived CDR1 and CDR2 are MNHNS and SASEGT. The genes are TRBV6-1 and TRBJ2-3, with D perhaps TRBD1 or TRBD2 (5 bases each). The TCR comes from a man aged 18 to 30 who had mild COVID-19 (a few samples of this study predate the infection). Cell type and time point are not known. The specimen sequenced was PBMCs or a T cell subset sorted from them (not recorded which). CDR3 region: CAALRGGGTQYF. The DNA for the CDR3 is TGTGCCGCGTTGAGGGGTGGAGGTACGCAGTATTTT.